These 29 T cell receptor beta chains were sequenced from one sample in a study of cytomegalovirus exposure and HLA in healthy donors. Vbeta (60) and Jbeta (13) primers were used in the PCR. Assay used: immunoSEQ multiplex PCR; TCRdb lists only in-frame clones, some missing. The repertoire has more than 85,000 clones, nearly 80% of them found once; the top ten carry around 1.2%. Sequencing input: PBMCs. All receptors derive from a man aged 25 to 40 in good health and CMV-seronegative.

This chain uses TRBV27 with TRBJ2-5; 7 positions match TRBD2. V lost 6 bases and J lost 9; bases outside the gene matches: 7. The CDR3 runs 12 residues. The V gene's germline CDR1 is MNHEY and CDR2 SMNVEV (reference sequence). The CDR3 region is CASRHRAGAQYF. CDR3 DNA sequence: TGTGCCAGCAGGCATCGGGCGGGAGCCCAGTACTTC.

The V and J genes are TRBV5-5 and TRBJ1-2; 9 bases match TRBD1. The CDR3 length is 15 residues. Germline V gene lookup returns CDR1 SGHKS and CDR2 YYEKEE (reference sequence). After removal of 4 bases from V and 4 bases from J, the junction contained 8 bases not matched to a gene. CDR3 loop: CASSRGTGPFYGYTF. For the CDR3, the DNA is TGTGCCAGCAGCCGAGGGACAGGGCCCTTCTATGGCTACACCTTC. The full variable domain, in which reference TRBV5-5 and TRBJ1-2 provide the parts outside the CDR3, is DAGVTQSPTHLIKTRGQQVTLRCSPISGHKSVSWYQQVLGQGPQFIFQYYEKEERGRGNFPDRFSARQFPNYSSELNVNALLLGDSALYLCASSRGTGPFYGYTFGSGTRLTVV.

The V and J genes are TRBV6-5 and TRBJ1-1; 7 positions match TRBD1. The germline CDR1 and CDR2 sequences are MNHEY and SVGAGI. The CDR3 consists of 12 residues. V lost 0 bases, J lost 12 bases, and 4 bases stayed unmatched. CDR3 coding DNA: TGTGCCAGCAGTTACTCAGGGGGCCTGCCTTTCTTT. Translation gives CASSYSGGLPFF.

The rearrangement uses TRBV6-6 and TRBJ1-2; the match to TRBD1 covers 7 bases. Germline values: CDR1 MNHNY, CDR2 SVGAGI (reference sequence). Trimming took 7 bases from V and 4 from J; bases not matched to a gene: 3. This CDR3 contains 12 residues. CDR3 residues: CASMGQFYGYTF. CDR3 coding DNA: TGTGCCAGCATGGGACAGTTCTATGGCTACACCTTC.

The chain joins TRBV27 to TRBJ2-3; possibly TRBD2 for D (6 bases). The germline V gene has CDR1 MNHEY and CDR2 SMNVEV (reference sequence). The CDR3 has 16 amino acids. V lost 0 bases and J lost 2, with 12 bases in between. Written as DNA, the CDR3 is TGTGCCAGCAGTTTATCCCCACAGCGGGCCACAGATACGCAGTATTTT. Translating gives CASSLSPQRATDTQYF.

The V call is TRBV7-8, the J call TRBJ2-7; TRBD1 matches at 7 bases. Trimming cost V 0 bases and J 6 bases; bases outside gene matches: 2. The germline gives CDR1 SGHVS, CDR2 FQNEAQ. The CDR3 is 13 residues long. CDR3 DNA: TGTGCCAGCAGCTTAGCGAGGGGGCGCGAGCAGTACTTC. It specifies CASSLARGREQYF.

The chain employs TRBV4-1 and TRBJ2-1; no definite D call. The germline V gene has CDR1 MGHRA and CDR2 YSYEKL. The CDR3 is 13 amino acids. V shed 0 bases and J shed 5 bases, with 5 bases lying between them. The CDR3 DNA reads as TGCGCCAGCAGCCAAGACCCCGACAATGAGCAGTTCTTC. Translated: CASSQDPDNEQFF.

The chain has TRBV27 and TRBJ2-7; 10 bases agree with TRBD2. The CDR3 consists of 19 residues. The germline gives CDR1 MNHEY, CDR2 SMNVEV (reference sequence). The ends lost 5 bases at V and 0 bases at J; junction bases unmatched: 16. CDR3 DNA: TGTGCCAGCAGTCACCTAGCCCTCTGGCTAGCGGGAGTCTCCTACGAGCAGTACTTC. Amino acid sequence: CASSHLALWLAGVSYEQYF.

The chain employs TRBV9 and TRBJ1-2; D is undetermined. The V end lost 0 bases, the J end lost 1 base, and 4 bases lay between the germline ends. The germline V gene encodes CDR1 SGDLS and CDR2 YYNGEE. The CDR3 loop spans 13 amino acids. CDR3 sequence reads: CASSVAGNYGYTF. CDR3 nucleotides: TGTGCCAGCAGCGTAGCGGGTAACTATGGCTACACCTTC.

This rearrangement joins TRBV11-2 to TRBJ2-7, with 12 positions matching TRBD2. Germline V lookup: CDR1 SGHAT, CDR2 FQNNGV. The CDR3 totals 15 residues. J was trimmed by 6 bases and V by 5 bases; bases with no gene match: 8. This CDR3 is CASSLGLAGKGEQYF. DNA of the CDR3: TGTGCCAGCAGCCTAGGACTAGCGGGGAAGGGCGAGCAGTACTTC.

V gene TRBV9 combines with J gene TRBJ2-5; D possibly corresponds to TRBD1 (7 bases). V lost 2 bases and J 5 bases, leaving 16 bases between the germline ends. The germline gives CDR1 SGDLS, CDR2 YYNGEE. CDR3 length: 15 residues. CDR3 loop: CASSVARGAVETQYF. Written as DNA, the CDR3 is TGTGCCAGCAGCGTCGCCAGGGGGGCCGTCGAGACCCAGTACTTC.

This clone was counted a single time. J is TRBJ2-3 and V is TRBV29-1; tentatively, D is TRBD2 (7 bases). Trimming pared 3 bases from V and 2 bases from J, leaving 12 bases between. CDR3 length equals 14 residues. Germline V lookup: CDR1 SQVTM, CDR2 ANQGSEA. The CDR3 is CSVEGGGITDTQYF. The CDR3 DNA reads as TGCAGCGTTGAGGGCGGGGGCATCACAGATACGCAGTATTTT.

V and J are TRBV6-1 and TRBJ1-1, with D possibly matching TRBD1 (5 bases). Deletions cut 3 bases from V and 4 bases from J, with 12 bases between. Germline CDR1 is MNHNS and CDR2 is SASEGT. This CDR3 spans 14 amino acids. The CDR3 DNA reads as TGTGCCAGCAGTGAGTCTCAGGGTACCACTGAAGCTTTCTTT. Amino acids: CASSESQGTTEAFF.

Note on this clone: The same CDR3 is also encoded by other DNA sequences in this sample. V usage is TRBV29-1 and J usage is TRBJ1-1; perhaps TRBD1 as D (6 bases). V gave up 4 bases and J gave up 5 bases, with 11 bases separating them. Per germline, CDR1 SQVTM and CDR2 ANQGSEA. The CDR3 runs to 12 residues. The CDR3 loop is CSVGQERTEAFF. In DNA, the CDR3 is TGCAGCGTTGGACAGGAGAGGACTGAAGCTTTCTTT.

The J gene is TRBJ1-5, the V gene TRBV4-3; D gene ambiguous. CDR3 length: 14 residues. V dropped 0 bases and J dropped 0 bases, with 3 bases sitting between them. The germline CDR1 and CDR2 sequences are LGHNA and YSLEER. CDR3 nucleotide sequence: TGCGCCAGCAGCCAAGACATTAGCAATCAGCCCCAGCATTTT. Amino acids: CASSQDISNQPQHF.

The chain employs TRBV4-3 and TRBJ1-1; D perhaps matches TRBD1 (6 bases). The CDR3 spans 15 residues. The V end lost 0 bases, the J end lost 5 bases, and 13 bases lay between the germline ends. Germline V CDR1 and CDR2: LGHNA, YSLEER. This CDR3 is CASSQEGDIGTEAFF. CDR3 DNA sequence: TGCGCCAGCAGCCAAGAAGGGGACATTGGTACTGAAGCTTTCTTT.

The genes are TRBV6-5 and TRBJ1-4; D gene uncertain. The CDR3 is 15 amino acids. CDR1 is MNHEY, CDR2 SVGAGI, per germline. Trimming stripped 7 bases from V and 0 bases from J, with 12 bases between. The CDR3 protein is CASKSDKATNEKLFF. CDR3 sequence (DNA): TGTGCCAGCAAATCTGACAAGGCAACTAATGAAAAACTGTTTTTT.

The chain recombines TRBV28 with TRBJ2-3; D ambiguous. Germline V lookup: CDR1 MDHEN, CDR2 SYDVKM. The CDR3 extends over 13 amino acids. V lost 2 bases and J 4 bases, leaving 7 bases between the germline ends. As DNA, the CDR3 is TGTGCCAGCAGTTTAGCTAACCCAGATACGCAGTATTTT. Translation gives CASSLANPDTQYF.

The chain combines TRBV7-9 with TRBJ2-1; 7 positions match TRBD1. Germline V CDR1 and CDR2: SEHNR, FQNEAQ (reference sequence). The CDR3 has 16 residues. The V gene end was trimmed by 4 bases and the J gene end by 0 bases; junction bases not matched to a gene: 6. CDR3 amino acids: CASSSGQADSYNEQFF. The CDR3 DNA reads as TGTGCCAGCAGCTCCGGACAGGCGGACTCCTACAATGAGCAGTTCTTC.

The genes are TRBV5-4 and TRBJ2-3, with D perhaps TRBD2 (5 bases). CDR1 and CDR2 from the germline V gene are SGHNT and YYREEE (reference sequence). V was shortened by 0 bases and J by 2 bases, with 19 bases between the two germline ends. This CDR3 region has 18 residues. The chain's CDR3 is CASSLALGLLGYTDTQYF. The CDR3 region has the DNA TGTGCCAGCAGCTTGGCTTTAGGACTTCTCGGCTACACAGATACGCAGTATTTT.

This chain uses TRBV5-1 with TRBJ1-4; D may be TRBD1 (6 bases). This CDR3 has 14 residues. Trimming shortened V by 0 bases and J by 8 bases, and 11 bases separated the two germline ends. CDR1 and CDR2 from the germline V gene are SGHRS and YFSETQ. CDR3 DNA sequence: TGCGCCAGCAGCTTGGACCAGGGGAAGGAAAAACTGTTTTTT. Its protein product is CASSLDQGKEKLFF.

The chain recombines TRBV5-1 with TRBJ1-2; 9 bases map to TRBD1. CDR3 length equals 14 residues. CDR1 is SGHRS, CDR2 YFSETQ, per germline. V shed 7 bases, J shed 1 base, and the junction held 5 bases outside the gene matches. CDR3 bases: TGCGCCAGCTCACCGGGACAGGGTAACTATGGCTACACCTTC. Its translation is CASSPGQGNYGYTF.

The V gene is TRBV6-5, the J gene TRBJ1-5; possibly TRBD1 for D (6 bases). V was shortened by 0 bases and J by 3 bases, with 12 bases between the two germline ends. In germline, CDR1 is MNHEY, CDR2 SVGAGI. CDR3 size: 16 residues. CDR3 nucleotides: TGTGCCAGCAGTTACTCGTACAGGGTAGACAATCAGCCCCAGCATTTT. Translated: CASSYSYRVDNQPQHF.

The rearrangement joins TRBV11-2 to TRBJ2-3; the match to TRBD2 covers 12 bases. This CDR3 comprises 17 residues. The V gene end was trimmed by 1 base and the J gene end by 6 bases; junction bases not matched to a gene: 8. CDR1 is SGHAT, CDR2 FQNNGV, per germline. CDR3 sequence reads: CASSLVRLAGARDTQYF. CDR3 bases: TGTGCCAGCAGCTTAGTTCGACTAGCGGGGGCGAGGGATACGCAGTATTTT.

There are a few counts of this clone. The chain employs TRBV7-9 and TRBJ1-1; the match to TRBD1 covers 7 bases. Germline lookup yields CDR1 SEHNR and CDR2 FQNEAQ (reference sequence). Trimming took 3 bases from V and 1 from J; bases not matched to a gene: 2. The CDR3 runs to 14 residues. CDR3 amino acids: CASSFRGQNTEAFF. The CDR3 nucleotides are TGTGCCAGCAGCTTTAGGGGGCAGAACACTGAAGCTTTCTTT.

The V and J genes are TRBV4-1 and TRBJ2-7; weak D call: TRBD1 (5 bases). Germline CDR1 reads MGHRA; CDR2 reads YSYEKL. V lost 0 bases and J lost 3, with 12 bases in between. CDR3 size: 15 residues. The CDR3 spells CASSQETGTYYEQYF. DNA of the CDR3: TGCGCCAGCAGCCAAGAAACAGGAACGTACTACGAGCAGTACTTC.

Only a few counts were recorded for this clone. This sequence joins TRBV10-1 and TRBJ1-1; TRBD1 is a possible D gene (5 bases). The CDR3 loop spans 12 amino acids. Trimming removed 3 bases at V and 11 bases at J, with 13 bases between. Germline values: CDR1 WNHNN, CDR2 SYGVQD (reference sequence). The chain's CDR3 is CASSDHDRWAFF. The CDR3 DNA is TGCGCCAGCAGTGACCACGACAGATGGGCTTTCTTT.

The V gene is TRBV4-3, the J gene TRBJ1-1, with a weak D call TRBD1 (5 bases). Germline loops: CDR1 LGHNA, CDR2 YSLEER. There are 16 residues in the CDR3. V dropped 4 bases and J dropped 3 bases, with 18 bases sitting between them. As DNA, the CDR3 is TGCGCCAGCAGCCGAGGCGGGGCTAATTGGGACACTGAAGCTTTCTTT. It specifies CASSRGGANWDTEAFF.

This clone was seen only a few times. The chain recombines TRBV27 with TRBJ2-1; 14 bases align to TRBD2. The CDR3 has 17 amino acids. CDR1 and CDR2 (germline): MNHEY, SMNVEV (reference sequence). Germline trimming cut 5 bases from V and 9 bases from J; bases unmatched to any gene: 12. In DNA, the CDR3 is TGTGCCAGCAGTGGACTAGCGGGAGGCGGGGGGAAGGGTGAGCAGTTCTTC. Translating it yields CASSGLAGGGGKGEQFF.